This record looks at one T cell receptor (beta chain) sequence and its context. Its antigen is unknown. There are 16 residues in the CDR3. CDR1 LNHNV and CDR2 YYDKDF come from the germline V gene (reference sequence). V gave up 0 bases and J gave up 2 bases, with 11 bases separating them. This entry belongs to a study of T cell responses to AZD1222 COVID-19 vaccine. Study-wide findings and caveats: Donors were chiefly white British, with a greater number of females, and clonal diversity was perhaps underestimated. With two AZD1222 doses given, Spike-specific TCR breadth and depth both rose. Among vaccine-associated CD4 TCRs, coverage spanned spike, with dominance at 160-218 and 743-854. Every sample of the repertoires postdated the peak T cell response.

The method was immunoSEQ multiplex PCR; TCRdb's version includes in-frame clones alone and lacks a portion of them. This sample yields 150,000 to 170,000 clones, of which roughly nine tenths are seen a single time; 5.5% to 6% belongs to the top ten. The TCR was taken from an adult in good health. This sequence joins TRBV15 and TRBJ1-5; D ambiguous. Sequenced here: peripheral blood, sampled on day 0 of MenACWY control vaccination. Here the CDR3 DNA reads TGTGCCACCAGCAGAGATGGGAGCACAGGCAATCAGCCCCAGCATTTT. Translated: CATSRDGSTGNQPQHF.